This T cell receptor beta chain was found in a study of CD8 T cells in ankylosing spondylitis. The germline gives CDR1 SQVTM, CDR2 ANQGSEA. This CDR3 spans 13 amino acids. Trimming pared 3 bases from V and 7 bases from J, leaving 13 bases between. This clonotype was detected only a few times. Its specificity is unknown. TCRdb reanalysed the 5' RACE reads using MiXCR and keeps one entry per CDR3 protein. Among roughly 140,000 distinct CDR3 sequences listed, 40% to 50% were seen once. Study-wide findings and caveats: Disease-linked clones reportedly concentrated significantly in matched ankylosing spondylitis synovial fluid.

The rearrangement links TRBV29-1 to TRBJ2-1, with D tentatively TRBD1 or TRBD2 (5 bases each). The sequenced sample was synovial fluid, either unsorted or a sorted T cell fraction (not recorded which). The TCR was taken from a male donor with ankylosing spondylitis. The CDR3 region is CSVEGDSRNEQFF. CDR3 DNA sequence: TGCAGCGTTGAGGGGGATTCAAGAAATGAGCAGTTCTTC.